The 2 T cell receptor beta chains in this list originate from one sample, sequenced in a study of tumor and adjacent non-tumor tissue in lung cancer. No cell sorting was done before RNA was extracted from the tissue. Three rounds of nested PCR, following a modified ARM-PCR protocol, produced the TCRbeta library. TCRdb reprocessed the multiplex PCR reads with MiXCR, giving one entry per CDR3 protein. The sample has about 75,000 distinct CDR3 sequences; more than 60% are singletons. Input material: lung tumor tissue. All receptors come from a woman aged 45-65 years with non-small cell lung cancer.

On this clonotype: One end of the junction is discordant with germline, which a read error may explain. CDR3 sequence (DNA): TGCAGTGGCCGTTCAGGTGGCATGAACGCTGAAGCTTTCTTT. This translates into CSGRSGGMNAEAFF. The chain carries TRBV20-1 and TRBJ1-1; no clear D gene. CDR3 size: 14 residues. The germline gives CDR1 DFQATT, CDR2 SNEGSKA (reference sequence).

Concerning this clonotype itself: A read error may produce the germline difference seen at one junction end. The chain combines TRBV11-2 with TRBJ2-3; D is perhaps TRBD2 (5 bases). The germline gives CDR1 SGHAT, CDR2 FQNNGV. The CDR3 has 11 residues. In DNA, the CDR3 is TGTGCCATGGGGAGCCCAGATACCCAGTACTTT. This codes for CAMGSPDTQYF. Combining the CDR3 with reference TRBV11-2 and TRBJ2-3 gives the whole variable domain EAGVAQSPRYKIIEKRQSVAFWCNPISGHATLYWYQQILGQGPKLLIQFQNNGVVDDSQLPKDRFSAERLKGVDSTLKIQPAKLEDSAVYLCAMGSPDTQYFGPGTRLTVL.